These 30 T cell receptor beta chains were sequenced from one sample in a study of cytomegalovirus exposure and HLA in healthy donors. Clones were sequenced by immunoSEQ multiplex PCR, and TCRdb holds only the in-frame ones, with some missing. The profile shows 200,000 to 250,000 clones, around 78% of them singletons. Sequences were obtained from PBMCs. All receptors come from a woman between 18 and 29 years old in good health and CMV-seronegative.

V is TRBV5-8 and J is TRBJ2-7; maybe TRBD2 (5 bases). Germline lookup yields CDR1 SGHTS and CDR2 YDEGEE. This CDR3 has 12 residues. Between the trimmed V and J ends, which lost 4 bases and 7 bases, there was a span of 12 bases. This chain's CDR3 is CASSLGAREQYF. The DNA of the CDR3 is TGTGCCAGCAGCCTGGGAGCCAGAGAGCAGTACTTC. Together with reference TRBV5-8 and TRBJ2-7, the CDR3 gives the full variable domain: EAGVTQSPTHLIKTRGQQATLRCSPISGHTSVYWYQQALGLGLQFLLWYDEGEERNRGNFPPRFSGRQFPNYSSELNVNALELEDSALYLCASSLGAREQYFGPGTRLTVT.

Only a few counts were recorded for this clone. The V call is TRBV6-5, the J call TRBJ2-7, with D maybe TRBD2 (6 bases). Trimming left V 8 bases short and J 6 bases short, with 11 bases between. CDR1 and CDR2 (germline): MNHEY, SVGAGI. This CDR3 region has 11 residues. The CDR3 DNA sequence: TGTGCCAGCCTCCACGGGGGCGAGCAGTACTTC. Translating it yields CASLHGGEQYF.

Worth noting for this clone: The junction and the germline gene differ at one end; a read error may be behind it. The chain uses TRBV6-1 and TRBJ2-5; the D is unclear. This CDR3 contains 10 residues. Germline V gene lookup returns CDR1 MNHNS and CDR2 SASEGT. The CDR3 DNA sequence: TGTGCCAGCAGAGAAGAGACCCAGTACTTC. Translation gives CASREETQYF.

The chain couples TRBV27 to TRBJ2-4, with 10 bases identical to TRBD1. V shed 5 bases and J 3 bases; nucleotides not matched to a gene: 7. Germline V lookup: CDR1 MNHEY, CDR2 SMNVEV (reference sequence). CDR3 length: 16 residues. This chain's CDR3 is CASSPSRTGGKNIQYF. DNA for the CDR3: TGTGCCAGCAGTCCCTCCCGGACAGGGGGCAAAAACATTCAGTACTTC.

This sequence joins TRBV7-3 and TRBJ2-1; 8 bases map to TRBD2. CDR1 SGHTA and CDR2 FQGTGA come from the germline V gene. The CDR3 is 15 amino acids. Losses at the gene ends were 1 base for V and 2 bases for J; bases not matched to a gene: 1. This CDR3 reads CASSLSGGTYNEQFF. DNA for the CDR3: TGTGCCAGCAGCTTAAGCGGGGGGACCTACAATGAGCAGTTCTTC.

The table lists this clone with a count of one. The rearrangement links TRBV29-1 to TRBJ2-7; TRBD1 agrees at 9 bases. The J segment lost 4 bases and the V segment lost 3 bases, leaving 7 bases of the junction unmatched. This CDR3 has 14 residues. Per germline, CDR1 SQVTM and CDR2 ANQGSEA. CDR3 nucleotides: TGCAGCGTTGAGGGACAGGGAAGGGAGTACGAGCAGTACTTC. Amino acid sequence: CSVEGQGREYEQYF.

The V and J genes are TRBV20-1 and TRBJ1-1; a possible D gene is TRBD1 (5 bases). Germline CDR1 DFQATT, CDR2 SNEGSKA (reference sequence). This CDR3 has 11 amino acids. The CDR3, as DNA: TGCAGCCGCTTGGGGGACACTGAAGCTTTCTTT. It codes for CSRLGDTEAFF.

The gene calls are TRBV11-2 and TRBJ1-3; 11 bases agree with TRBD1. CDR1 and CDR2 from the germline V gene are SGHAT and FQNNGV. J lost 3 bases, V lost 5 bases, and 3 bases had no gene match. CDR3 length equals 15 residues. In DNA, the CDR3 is TGTGCCAGCAGCCTCGGGACAGGGGGTGGAAACACCATATATTTT. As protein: CASSLGTGGGNTIYF.

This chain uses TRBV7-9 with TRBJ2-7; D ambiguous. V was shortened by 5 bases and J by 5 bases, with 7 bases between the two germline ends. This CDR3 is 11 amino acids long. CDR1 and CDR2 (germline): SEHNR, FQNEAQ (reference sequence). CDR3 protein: CASSIGHEQYF. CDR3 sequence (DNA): TGTGCCAGCAGCATAGGCCACGAGCAGTACTTC.

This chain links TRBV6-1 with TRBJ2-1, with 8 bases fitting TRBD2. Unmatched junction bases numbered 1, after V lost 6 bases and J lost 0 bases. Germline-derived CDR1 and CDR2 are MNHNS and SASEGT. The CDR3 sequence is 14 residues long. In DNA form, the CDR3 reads TGTGCCAGCAGCGGGGGGGCCTCCTACAATGAGCAGTTCTTC. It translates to CASSGGASYNEQFF.

CDR3 sequence (DNA): TGTGCCAGCAGCTCGCAACCTAACCAGCCCCAGCATTTT. Its protein product is CASSSQPNQPQHF. The rearrangement joins TRBV7-3 to TRBJ1-5; D not resolved. Deletions cut 4 bases from V and 7 bases from J, with 11 bases between. CDR3 length: 13 amino acids. CDR1 and CDR2 from the germline V gene are SGHTA and FQGTGA.

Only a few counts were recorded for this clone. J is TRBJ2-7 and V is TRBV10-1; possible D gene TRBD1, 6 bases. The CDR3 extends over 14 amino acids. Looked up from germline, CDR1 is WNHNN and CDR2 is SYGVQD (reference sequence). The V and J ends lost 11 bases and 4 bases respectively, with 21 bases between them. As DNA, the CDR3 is TGCGCCGACAAAATACAGGGATCGACATACGAGCAGTACTTC. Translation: CADKIQGSTYEQYF.

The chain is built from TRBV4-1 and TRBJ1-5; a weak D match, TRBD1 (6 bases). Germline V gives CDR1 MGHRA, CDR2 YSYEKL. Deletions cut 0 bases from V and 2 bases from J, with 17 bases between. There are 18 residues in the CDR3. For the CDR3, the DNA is TGCGCCAGCAGCCAAGATTCGGACAGCATAGACGGCAATCAGCCCCAGCATTTT. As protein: CASSQDSDSIDGNQPQHF.

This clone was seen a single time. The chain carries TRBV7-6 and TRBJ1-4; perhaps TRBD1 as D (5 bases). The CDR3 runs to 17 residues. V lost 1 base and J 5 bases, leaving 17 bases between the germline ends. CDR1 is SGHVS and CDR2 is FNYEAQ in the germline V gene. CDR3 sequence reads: CASSLGGRGQVNEKLFF. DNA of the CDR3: TGTGCCAGCAGCTTAGGCGGGAGGGGTCAGGTCAATGAAAAACTGTTTTTT.

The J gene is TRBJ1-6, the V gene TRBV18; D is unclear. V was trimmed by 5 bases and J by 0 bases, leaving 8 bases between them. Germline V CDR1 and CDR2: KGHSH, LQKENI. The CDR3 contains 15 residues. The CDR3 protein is CASSEGSSYNSPLHF. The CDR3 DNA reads TGTGCCAGCTCAGAGGGTAGCTCCTATAATTCACCCCTCCACTTT.

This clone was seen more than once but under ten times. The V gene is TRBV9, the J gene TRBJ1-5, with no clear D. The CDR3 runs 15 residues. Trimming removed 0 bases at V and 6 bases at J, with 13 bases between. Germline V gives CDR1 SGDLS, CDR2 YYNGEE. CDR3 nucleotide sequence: TGTGCCAGCAGCGTAGGGGGTTCCTGGGGTCAGCCCCAGCATTTT. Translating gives CASSVGGSWGQPQHF.

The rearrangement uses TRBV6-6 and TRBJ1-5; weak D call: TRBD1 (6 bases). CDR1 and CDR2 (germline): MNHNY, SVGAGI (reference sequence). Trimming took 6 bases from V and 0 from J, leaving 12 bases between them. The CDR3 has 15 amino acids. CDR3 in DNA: TGTGCCAGCAGCTACGGACAGAATAGCAATCAGCCCCAGCATTTT. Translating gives CASSYGQNSNQPQHF.

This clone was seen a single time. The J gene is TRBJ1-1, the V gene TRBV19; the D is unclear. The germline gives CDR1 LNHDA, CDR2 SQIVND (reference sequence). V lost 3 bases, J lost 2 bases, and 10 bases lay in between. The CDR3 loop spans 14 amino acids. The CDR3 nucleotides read TGTGCCAGTAGTATGCATTCGAGCAACACTGAAGCTTTCTTT. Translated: CASSMHSSNTEAFF.

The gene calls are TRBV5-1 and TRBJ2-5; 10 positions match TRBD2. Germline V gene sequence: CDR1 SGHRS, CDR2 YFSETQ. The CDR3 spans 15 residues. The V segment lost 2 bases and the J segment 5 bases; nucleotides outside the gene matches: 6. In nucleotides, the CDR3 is TGCGCCAGCAGCTTATCTAGCGGGAGTGAGGAGACCCAGTACTTC. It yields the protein CASSLSSGSEETQYF.

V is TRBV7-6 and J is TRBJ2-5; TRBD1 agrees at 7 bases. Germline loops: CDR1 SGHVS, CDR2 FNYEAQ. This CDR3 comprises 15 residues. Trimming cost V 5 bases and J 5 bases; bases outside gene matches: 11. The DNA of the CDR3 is TGTGCCAGCAGCGCCAATTCCAGGGGGACGGAGACCCAGTACTTC. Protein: CASSANSRGTETQYF.

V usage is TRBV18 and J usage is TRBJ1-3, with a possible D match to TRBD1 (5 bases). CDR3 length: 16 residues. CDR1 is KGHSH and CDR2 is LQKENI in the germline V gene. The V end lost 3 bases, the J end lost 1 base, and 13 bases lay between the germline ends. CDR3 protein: CASSPQQDRSGNTIYF. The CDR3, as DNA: TGTGCCAGCTCACCGCAACAGGATAGATCTGGAAACACCATATATTTT.

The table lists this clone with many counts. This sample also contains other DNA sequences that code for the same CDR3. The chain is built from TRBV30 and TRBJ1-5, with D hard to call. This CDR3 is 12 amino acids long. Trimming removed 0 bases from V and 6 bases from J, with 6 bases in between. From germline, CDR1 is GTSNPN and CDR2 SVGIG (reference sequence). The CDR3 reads CAWSVRGQPQHF. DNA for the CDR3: TGTGCCTGGAGTGTACGAGGTCAGCCCCAGCATTTT.

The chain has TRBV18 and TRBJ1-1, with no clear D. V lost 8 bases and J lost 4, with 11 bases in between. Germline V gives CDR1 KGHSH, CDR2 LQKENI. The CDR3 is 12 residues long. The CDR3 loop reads CASRTASTEAFF. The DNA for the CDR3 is TGTGCCAGCCGGACGGCGTCCACTGAAGCTTTCTTT.

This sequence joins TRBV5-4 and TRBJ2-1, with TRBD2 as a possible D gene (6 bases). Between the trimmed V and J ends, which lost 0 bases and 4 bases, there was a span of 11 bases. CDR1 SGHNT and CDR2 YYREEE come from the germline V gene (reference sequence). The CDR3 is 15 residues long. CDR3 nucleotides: TGTGCCAGCAGCTTGGGTGGGACTCTATACAATGAGCAGTTCTTC. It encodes CASSLGGTLYNEQFF.

The CDR3 DNA reads TGTGCCAGCAGCCGGGGGGCAAATTCTGAAAAACTGTTTTTT. Protein sequence: CASSRGANSEKLFF. The rearrangement uses TRBV7-9 and TRBJ1-4; D may be TRBD1 (6 bases). V dropped 5 bases and J dropped 7 bases, with 14 bases sitting between them. Germline V CDR1 and CDR2: SEHNR, FQNEAQ (reference sequence). The CDR3 is made up of 14 amino acids.

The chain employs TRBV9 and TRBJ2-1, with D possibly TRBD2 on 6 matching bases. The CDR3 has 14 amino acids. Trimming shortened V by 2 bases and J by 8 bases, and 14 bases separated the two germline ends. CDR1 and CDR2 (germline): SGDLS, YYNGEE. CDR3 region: CASSVALAPHEQFF. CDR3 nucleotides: TGTGCCAGCAGCGTCGCCCTAGCGCCCCATGAGCAGTTCTTC.

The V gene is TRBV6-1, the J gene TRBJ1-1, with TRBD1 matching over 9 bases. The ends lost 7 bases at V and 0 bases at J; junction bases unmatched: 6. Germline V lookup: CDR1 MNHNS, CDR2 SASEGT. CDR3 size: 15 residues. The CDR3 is CASTEGQGMNTEAFF. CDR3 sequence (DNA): TGTGCCAGCACCGAAGGACAGGGGATGAACACTGAAGCTTTCTTT.

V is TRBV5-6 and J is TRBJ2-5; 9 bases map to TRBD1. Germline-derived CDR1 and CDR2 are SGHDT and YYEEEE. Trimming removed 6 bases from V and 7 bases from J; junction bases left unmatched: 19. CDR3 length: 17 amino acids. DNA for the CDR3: TGTGCCAGCACCCCAGGCGGGACAGGGCTGGAGCTGGGGACCCAGTACTTC. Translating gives CASTPGGTGLELGTQYF.

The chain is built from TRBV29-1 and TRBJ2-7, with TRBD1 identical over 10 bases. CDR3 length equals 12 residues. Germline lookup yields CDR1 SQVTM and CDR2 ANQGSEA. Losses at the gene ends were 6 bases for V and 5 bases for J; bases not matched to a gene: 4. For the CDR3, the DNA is TGCAGCGTCTCGACAGGGGGCAACGAGCAGTACTTC. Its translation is CSVSTGGNEQYF.

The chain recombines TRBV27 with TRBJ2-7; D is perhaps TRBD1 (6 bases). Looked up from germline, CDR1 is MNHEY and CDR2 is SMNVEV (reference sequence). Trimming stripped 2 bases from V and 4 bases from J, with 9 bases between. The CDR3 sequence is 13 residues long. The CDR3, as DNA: TGTGCCAGCAGTTTAGCCAGGGGTTACGAGCAGTACTTC. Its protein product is CASSLARGYEQYF.